This passage covers 23 T cell receptor beta chains from one sample sequenced in a study of T cells after yellow fever vaccination. TCRdb processed the 5' RACE reads anew with MiXCR; each CDR3 protein has one entry. The sample consists of about 85,000 distinct CDR3 sequences, about an eighth of them appearing once. This specimen was CD8+ T cells not binding an NS4B(214-222) dextramer, sorted from PBMCs, taken approximately 22 days after the first yellow fever vaccination. These TCRs come from a man younger than 35 who received the YFV17D yellow fever vaccine.

This clonotype showed up just a few times. The genes are TRBV6-1 and TRBJ1-1, with 8 bases identical to TRBD1. The germline V gene encodes CDR1 MNHNS and CDR2 SASEGT. V lost 6 bases, J lost 1 base, and 4 bases stayed unmatched. CDR3 length equals 14 residues. The CDR3 sequence is CASSFGQGNTEAFF. CDR3 DNA: TGTGCCAGCAGCTTTGGACAGGGGAACACTGAAGCTTTCTTT.

The CDR3 region has the DNA TGTGCCAGCAGCCCGGGGAGAGAAGAGGGGAGAACTGAAGCTTTCTTT. Translating it yields CASSPGREEGRTEAFF. The genes are TRBV11-2 and TRBJ1-1; TRBD1 might be the D (5 bases). CDR3 length: 16 residues. Trimming stripped 5 bases from V and 5 bases from J, with 21 bases between. The germline V gene has CDR1 SGHAT and CDR2 FQNNGV. Full variable domain (missing parts from reference TRBV11-2 and TRBJ1-1): EAGVAQSPRYKIIEKRQSVAFWCNPISGHATLYWYQQILGQGPKLLIQFQNNGVVDDSQLPKDRFSAERLKGVDSTLKIQPAKLEDSAVYLCASSPGREEGRTEAFFGQGTRLTVV.

The chain joins TRBV5-1 to TRBJ2-7, with 9 bases fitting TRBD1. The CDR3 loop spans 15 amino acids. Germline loops: CDR1 SGHRS, CDR2 YFSETQ. Trimming took 4 bases from V and 3 from J; bases not matched to a gene: 8. For the CDR3, the DNA is TGCGCCAGCAGCCCCAGGACAGGGGTCATCTACGAGCAGTACTTC. Translated, it gives CASSPRTGVIYEQYF. The full variable domain, with the rest looked up from reference TRBV5-1 and TRBJ2-7, is KAGVTQTPRYLIKTRGQQVTLSCSPISGHRSVSWYQQTPGQGLQFLFEYFSETQRNKGNFPGRFSGRQFSNSRSEMNVSTLELGDSALYLCASSPRTGVIYEQYFGPGTRLTVT.

The chain employs TRBV5-1 and TRBJ2-2; TRBD2 matches 9 bases. The CDR3 sequence is 18 residues long. Losses at the gene ends were 1 base for V and 0 bases for J; bases not matched to a gene: 7. Germline CDR1 SGHRS, CDR2 YFSETQ. The CDR3 nucleotides are TGCGCCAGCAGCTTGAATGTGCGGGAGGGGGCGAACACCGGGGAGCTGTTTTTT. This translates into CASSLNVREGANTGELFF.

In this sample, this clonotype turned up many times. The rearrangement joins TRBV9 to TRBJ2-2; 7 nucleotides line up with TRBD1. CDR3 length equals 16 residues. In germline, CDR1 is SGDLS, CDR2 YYNGEE. With 0 bases clipped from V and 3 bases from J, the junction kept 5 bases outside the gene matches. The CDR3 sequence is CASSVDGQGDTGELFF. Here the CDR3 DNA reads TGTGCCAGCAGCGTAGACGGGCAGGGGGACACCGGGGAGCTGTTTTTT.

The V gene is TRBV10-3, the J gene TRBJ2-5; 10 bases align to TRBD2. The germline V gene has CDR1 ENHRY and CDR2 SYGVKD. Germline trimming cut 0 bases from V and 2 bases from J; bases unmatched to any gene: 0. The CDR3 has 15 residues. The CDR3 DNA reads TGTGCCATCAGTGAGTCGACTAGCGGGCAAGAGACCCAGTACTTC. Translated, it gives CAISESTSGQETQYF.

This clonotype was counted at least ten times. V and J are TRBV5-1 and TRBJ2-1; tentative D call: TRBD2 (5 bases). The CDR3 extends over 13 amino acids. The V and J ends lost 1 base and 8 bases respectively, with 10 bases between them. Germline V gene data show CDR1 as SGHRS and CDR2 as YFSETQ. CDR3 nucleotide sequence: TGCGCCAGCAGCTTGCGTGGAGGATATGAGCAGTTCTTC. It translates to CASSLRGGYEQFF.

CDR3 sequence: CASSLVDSGGFNNEQFF. As DNA, the CDR3 is TGTGCCAGCAGCTTGGTTGATTCCGGGGGCTTTAACAATGAGCAGTTCTTC. J is TRBJ2-1 and V is TRBV5-6; perhaps D is TRBD1 or TRBD2 (6 bases each). Trimming stripped 0 bases from V and 5 bases from J, with 18 bases between. This CDR3 has 17 residues. Germline V gene lookup returns CDR1 SGHDT and CDR2 YYEEEE. Variable domain in full (rest from reference TRBV5-6 and TRBJ2-1): DAGVTQSPTHLIKTRGQQVTLRCSPKSGHDTVSWYQQALGQGPQFIFQYYEEEERQRGNFPDRFSGHQFPNYSSELNVNALLLGDSALYLCASSLVDSGGFNNEQFFGPGTRLTVL.

This clonotype appeared a few times. The rearrangement uses TRBV6-5 and TRBJ2-3; D uncertain. Trimming pared 2 bases from V and 0 bases from J, leaving 6 bases between. CDR3 length: 14 residues. Germline CDR1 reads MNHEY; CDR2 reads SVGAGI. The CDR3 loop reads CASSYVASTDTQYF. The CDR3 DNA sequence: TGTGCCAGCAGTTACGTAGCAAGCACAGATACGCAGTATTTT.

This clonotype was detected only a few times. The chain links TRBV5-5 to TRBJ2-1; no reliable D call. Germline CDR1 reads SGHKS; CDR2 reads YYEKEE (reference sequence). Trimming shortened V by 0 bases and J by 8 bases, and 18 bases separated the two germline ends. This CDR3 spans 16 amino acids. CDR3 sequence (DNA): TGTGCCAGCAGCTTGGCCGTCAGTTCACTACAAGATGAGCAGTTCTTC. It yields the protein CASSLAVSSLQDEQFF.

This clonotype came up many times. The chain uses TRBV29-1 and TRBJ2-3, with D perhaps TRBD2 (7 bases). Per germline, CDR1 SQVTM and CDR2 ANQGSEA. Between the trimmed V and J ends, which lost 8 bases and 2 bases, there was a span of 14 bases. The CDR3 totals 13 residues. CDR3 in amino acids: CSSEGGTTDTQYF. For the CDR3, the DNA is TGCAGCTCCGAGGGGGGGACCACAGATACGCAGTATTTT.

This clonotype is classed as large. The V and J genes are TRBV10-2 and TRBJ2-7; 7 bases map to TRBD1. V dropped 7 bases and J dropped 0; count of bases not matched to a gene: 3. Germline assignment: CDR1 WSHSY and CDR2 SAAADI. The CDR3 covers 13 residues. CDR3 DNA: TGCGCCAGCATGACAGGGCACTCCTACGAGCAGTACTTC. It is translated as CASMTGHSYEQYF.

The V call is TRBV7-6, the J call TRBJ1-1; possible D gene TRBD1, 6 bases. The CDR3 consists of 14 residues. Germline lookup yields CDR1 SGHVS and CDR2 FNYEAQ. V shed 8 bases and J shed 1 base, with 14 bases lying between them. In DNA, the CDR3 is TGTGCCAGCCGACCCGGGGGGCCGAACACTGAAGCTTTCTTT. Translation: CASRPGGPNTEAFF. The full variable domain, with the rest looked up from reference TRBV7-6 and TRBJ1-1, is GAGVSQSPRYKVTKRGQDVALRCDPISGHVSLYWYRQALGQGPEFLTYFNYEAQQDKSGLPNDRFSAERPEGSISTLTIQRTEQRDSAMYRCASRPGGPNTEAFFGQGTRLTVV.

The chain has TRBV6-5 and TRBJ2-1; 9 nucleotides match TRBD1. Germline CDR1 MNHEY, CDR2 SVGAGI. The V gene end was trimmed by 0 bases and the J gene end by 4 bases; junction bases not matched to a gene: 4. The CDR3 sequence is 16 residues long. CDR3 protein: CASSYSRDRDYNEQFF. As DNA, the CDR3 is TGTGCCAGCAGTTACTCCCGGGACAGGGATTACAATGAGCAGTTCTTC.

The chain uses TRBV20-1 and TRBJ2-1, with unresolved D. The CDR3 sequence is 14 residues long. Germline CDR1 is DFQATT and CDR2 is SNEGSKA (reference sequence). The V and J ends lost 3 bases and 2 bases respectively, with 11 bases between them. The CDR3 DNA reads as TGCAGTGCTAGTCGTTCCACCGCCTACAATGAGCAGTTCTTC. This translates into CSASRSTAYNEQFF.

The chain employs TRBV20-1 and TRBJ2-1; 9 positions match TRBD1. The CDR3 loop spans 13 amino acids. J was trimmed by 3 bases and V by 3 bases; bases with no gene match: 0. From germline, CDR1 is DFQATT and CDR2 SNEGSKA (reference sequence). The CDR3 spells CSARGQGYNEQFF. The CDR3 nucleotides read TGCAGTGCTAGGGGACAGGGCTACAATGAGCAGTTCTTC.

The chain joins TRBV7-6 to TRBJ2-5; 9 nucleotides match TRBD1. From germline, CDR1 is SGHVS and CDR2 FNYEAQ. With V trimmed by 5 bases and J by 4 bases, 14 bases remained unmatched. CDR3 length: 17 residues. CDR3 region: CASSVSAGTGSPETQYF. The CDR3 DNA is TGTGCCAGCAGCGTATCCGCCGGGACAGGGAGTCCAGAGACCCAGTACTTC.

This clonotype was seen a few times. The genes are TRBV9 and TRBJ1-2; D ambiguous. The CDR3 totals 11 residues. V lost 2 bases to trimming and J lost 8 bases, with 7 bases between them. Germline V gene data show CDR1 as SGDLS and CDR2 as YYNGEE. The CDR3 loop reads CASSVGQGYTF. DNA of the CDR3: TGTGCCAGCAGCGTGGGTCAGGGCTACACCTTC.

In its sample, this clonotype was seen a few times. V gene TRBV29-1 combines with J gene TRBJ2-1; 10 bases fit TRBD1. This CDR3 spans 12 amino acids. Germline assignment: CDR1 SQVTM and CDR2 ANQGSEA. Unmatched junction bases numbered 4, after V lost 7 bases and J lost 7 bases. CDR3 nucleotide sequence: TGCAGCGCCCCGGGACAGGGGAATGAGCAGTTCTTC. This encodes CSAPGQGNEQFF.

The chain couples TRBV6-2 or TRBV6-3 to TRBJ2-7, with D tentatively TRBD1 or TRBD2 (5 bases each). Trimming took off 5 bases at V and 3 bases at J, with 17 bases between the two ends. This CDR3 is 15 amino acids long. Germline CDR1 reads MNHEY; CDR2 reads SVGEGT. For the CDR3, the DNA is TGTGCCAGCAGTCCACCGCCGGGGCAGGGCTACGAGCAGTACGTC. Protein product: CASSPPPGQGYEQYV.

The V gene is TRBV7-6, the J gene TRBJ1-5, with 8 positions matching TRBD1. The CDR3 spans 17 residues. The ends lost 5 bases at V and 0 bases at J; junction bases unmatched: 9. Germline V gives CDR1 SGHVS, CDR2 FNYEAQ. CDR3 in DNA: TGTGCCAGCAGCGCCGGGACAGGCCTGTATAGCAATCAGCCCCAGCATTTT. It translates to CASSAGTGLYSNQPQHF.

This clonotype was seen more than once but under ten times. This chain connects TRBV4-1 to TRBJ1-2, with unresolved D. The CDR3 loop spans 14 amino acids. CDR1 is MGHRA and CDR2 is YSYEKL in the germline V gene. V lost 0 bases, J lost 5 bases, and 10 bases lay in between. The CDR3 sequence: CASSQEPNLYGYTF. CDR3 coding DNA: TGCGCCAGCAGCCAAGAGCCGAATTTGTATGGCTACACCTTC.

This clonotype was counted once. This may arise from a read error, as a much more abundant clone is one base away. The V gene is TRBV3-1, the J gene TRBJ1-3; D ambiguous. From germline, CDR1 is LGHDT and CDR2 YNNKEL (reference sequence). Trimming left V 0 bases short and J 3 bases short, with 12 bases between. This CDR3 region has 16 residues. DNA of the CDR3: TGTGCCAGCAGCCAAGATTCCGCTAGAAGTGGAAACACCATATATTTT. It translates to CASSQDSARSGNTIYF. The complete variable domain, with remaining parts taken from reference TRBV3-1 and TRBJ1-3, reads DTAVSQTPKYLVTQMGNDKSIKCEQNLGHDTMYWYKQDSKKFLKIMFSYNNKELIINETVPNRFSPKSPDKAHLNLHINSLELGDSAVYFCASSQDSARSGNTIYFGEGSWLTVV.